The clone carrying this T cell receptor (beta chain) appeared once. Repertoires were generated with immunoSEQ multiplex PCR, while TCRdb's copy carries only in-frame clones and drops some. The table records tens of thousands of clones, 75% to 90% of them present only once. This CDR3 has 14 amino acids. V lost 5 bases and J lost 6; bases outside the gene matches: 7. Looked up from germline, CDR1 is SEHNR and CDR2 is FQNEAQ (reference sequence). The data were obtained in a study of OX40 agonist ivuxolimab in advanced cancers. Study context: At doses from 0.01 to 10 mg/kg, patients were given intravenous ivuxolimab every 2 weeks. A history of anti-PD-1, anti-PD-L1 or anti-CTLA-4 therapy was acceptable, and roughly 40% had some.

Sample: CD4+ or CD8+ T cells sorted from blood, taken in a trial of the OX40 agonist ivuxolimab. The rearrangement links TRBV7-9 to TRBJ2-7; the match to TRBD2 covers 10 bases. The origin of this receptor is an adult with an advanced solid tumor such as melanoma, head and neck, liver or kidney cancer. DNA for the CDR3: TGTGCCAGCAGCAACCTTCGACTAGCGGGCGAGCAGTACTTC. Encoded protein: CASSNLRLAGEQYF.